The T cell receptor beta chain under discussion was sequenced for a study of Tregs in tolerant kidney transplant recipients. Study summary: CFSE-labeled recipient PBMCs were cultured five to seven days with irradiated graft donor PBMCs, then FACS-sorted.

Findings and caveats of the study: Findings come from small patient numbers and require larger validation.

To note about this clone: Its antigen is not known.

The table came from immunoSEQ multiplex PCR; TCRdb's copy has only in-frame clones and leaves some out. This table holds approximately 1,800 clones, 68% found once. The sequenced sample was CD8+ T cells from blood cultured with allogeneic cells. The TCR was taken from a human donor in good health.

The DNA for the CDR3 is TGTGCCAGCAGCCCTGGATGGGACGTCTCCTACGAGCAGTACTTC. It yields the protein CASSPGWDVSYEQYF. J is TRBJ2-7 and V is TRBV27, with D perhaps matching TRBD1 or TRBD2 (5 bases each). The CDR3 extends over 15 amino acids. Germline loops: CDR1 MNHEY, CDR2 SMNVEV (reference sequence). V shed 6 bases and J shed 0 bases, with 15 bases lying between them.